The source of this T cell receptor beta chain is a study of CD8 T cells in Susac syndrome. Diagnostic criteria for definite or probable disease, in their recently defined form, were met by the patients with Susac syndrome. Findings of the study overall: As the study acknowledged, the number of individuals in its TCR sequencing and HLA analysis was relatively small.

With respect to this clonotype: Its antigen is unknown.

Random-hexamer reverse transcription was applied to about 0.5 to 1 ug RNA. Using its own MiXCR run on the immunoSEQ multiplex PCR reads, TCRdb lists one record per CDR3 protein. The table shows around 170,000 distinct CDR3 sequences, with around 93% occurring only once. Looked up from germline, CDR1 is SGHRS and CDR2 is YFSETQ. The V segment lost 0 bases and the J segment 4 bases; nucleotides outside the gene matches: 10. The CDR3 is 16 residues long. Sequenced sample: CD8+ T cells from PBMCs. The receptor comes from a human donor with Susac syndrome. The chain links TRBV5-1 to TRBJ2-7, with 7 bases matching TRBD2. CDR3 sequence: CASSLDLAGVTYEQYF. CDR3 DNA sequence: TGCGCCAGCAGCTTGGACTTGGCGGGGGTTACGTACGAGCAGTACTTC.